Shown below are 5 T cell receptor beta chains from a single sample sequenced in a study of cytomegalovirus exposure and HLA in healthy donors. Primers: 60 Vbeta forward and 13 Jbeta reverse. Method: immunoSEQ multiplex PCR; TCRdb's copy keeps in-frame clones and lacks some. The sample lists about 160,000 clones; roughly 77% were seen once. Sequencing input: PBMCs. The source of these receptors is a man aged 50 or older in good health and CMV-seropositive.

The chain uses TRBV4-3 and TRBJ2-7; no firm D call. Trimming left V 0 bases short and J 3 bases short, with 9 bases between. The CDR3 is made up of 14 amino acids. In germline, CDR1 is LGHNA, CDR2 YSLEER. In DNA form, the CDR3 reads TGCGCCAGCAGCCAAGAGGCAGGTGACTACGAGCAGTACTTC. As protein: CASSQEAGDYEQYF.

The gene calls are TRBV18 and TRBJ2-7; 13 bases map to TRBD2. CDR1 and CDR2 (germline): KGHSH, LQKENI. This CDR3 is 13 amino acids long. V dropped 3 bases and J dropped 7; count of bases not matched to a gene: 0. The CDR3 reads CASSPGLAGEQYF. CDR3 nucleotide sequence: TGTGCCAGCTCACCGGGACTAGCGGGAGAGCAGTACTTC.

This clone has more than one count but fewer than ten. This rearrangement joins TRBV4-3 to TRBJ2-1, with 9 bases lining up with TRBD2. Germline V gives CDR1 LGHNA, CDR2 YSLEER. The CDR3 sequence is 17 residues long. The trim removed 2 bases at V and 4 bases at J, leaving 9 bases unmatched. CDR3: CASSQRASGVGYNEQFF. The CDR3 DNA sequence: TGCGCCAGCAGCCAAAGGGCTAGCGGGGTAGGTTACAATGAGCAGTTCTTC.

The chain is built from TRBV4-3 and TRBJ2-7, with 8 bases lining up with TRBD1. The CDR3 totals 14 residues. Germline-derived CDR1 and CDR2 are LGHNA and YSLEER. With 3 bases clipped from V and 3 bases from J, the junction kept 4 bases outside the gene matches. The DNA for the CDR3 is TGCGCCAGCAGCCAGACAGGGGCTGGCTACGAGCAGTACTTC. Residues: CASSQTGAGYEQYF.

Concerning this clone itself: Other DNA sequences within the sample encode an identical CDR3. The chain employs TRBV5-1 and TRBJ1-2; D not certain. Trimming stripped 0 bases from V and 2 bases from J, with 8 bases between. CDR1 and CDR2 (germline): SGHRS, YFSETQ. CDR3 length: 14 residues. In DNA, the CDR3 is TGCGCCAGCAGCTTGGGTAGTTTAAACTATGGCTACACCTTC. It translates to CASSLGSLNYGYTF.